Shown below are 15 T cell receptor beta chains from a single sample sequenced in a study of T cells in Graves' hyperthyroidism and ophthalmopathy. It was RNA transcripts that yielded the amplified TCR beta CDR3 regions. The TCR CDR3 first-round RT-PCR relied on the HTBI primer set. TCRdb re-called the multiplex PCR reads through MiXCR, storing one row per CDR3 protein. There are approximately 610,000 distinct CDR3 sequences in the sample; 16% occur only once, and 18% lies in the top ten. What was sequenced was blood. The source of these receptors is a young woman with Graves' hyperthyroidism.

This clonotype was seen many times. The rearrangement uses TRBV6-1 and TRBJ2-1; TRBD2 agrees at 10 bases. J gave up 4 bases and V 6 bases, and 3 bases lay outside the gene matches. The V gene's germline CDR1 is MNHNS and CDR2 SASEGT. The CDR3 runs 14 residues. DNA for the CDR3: TGTGCCAGCAGGAGCGGGGGGGTTTACAATGAGCAGTTCTTC. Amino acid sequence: CASRSGGVYNEQFF.

The CDR3 sequence: CASSLVQGAKNEQFF. The CDR3 DNA is TGTGCCAGCAGCTTGGTCCAGGGGGCGAAGAATGAGCAGTTCTTC. V usage is TRBV7-9 and J usage is TRBJ2-1, with 8 bases matching TRBD1. The CDR3 consists of 15 residues. Germline CDR1 and CDR2: SEHNR and FQNEAQ (reference sequence). The V segment lost 3 bases and the J segment 7 bases; nucleotides outside the gene matches: 8.

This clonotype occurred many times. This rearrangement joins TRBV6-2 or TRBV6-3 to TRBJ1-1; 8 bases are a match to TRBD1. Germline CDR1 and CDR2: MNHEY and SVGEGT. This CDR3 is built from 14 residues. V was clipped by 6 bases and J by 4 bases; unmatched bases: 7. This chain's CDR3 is CASRTSGGGTEAFF. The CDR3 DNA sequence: TGTGCCAGCAGAACATCAGGGGGCGGCACTGAAGCTTTCTTT.

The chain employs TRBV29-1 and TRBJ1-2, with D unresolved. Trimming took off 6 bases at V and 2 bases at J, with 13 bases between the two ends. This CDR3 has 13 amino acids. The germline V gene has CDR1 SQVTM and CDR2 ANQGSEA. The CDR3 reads CSVKATGNYGYTF. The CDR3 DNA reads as TGCAGCGTGAAAGCGACGGGAAACTATGGCTACACCTTC. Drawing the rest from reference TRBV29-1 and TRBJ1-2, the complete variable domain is SAVISQKPSRDICQRGTSLTIQCQVDSQVTMMFWYRQQPGQSLTLIATANQGSEATYESGFVIDKFPISRPNLTFSTLTVSNMSPEDSSIYLCSVKATGNYGYTFGSGTRLTVV.

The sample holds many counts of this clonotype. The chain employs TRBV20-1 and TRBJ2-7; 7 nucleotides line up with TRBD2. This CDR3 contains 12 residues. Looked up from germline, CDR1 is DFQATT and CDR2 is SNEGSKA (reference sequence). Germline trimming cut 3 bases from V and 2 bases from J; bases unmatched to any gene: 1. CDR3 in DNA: TGCAGTGCTAGCGGGGGGACCTACGAGCAGTACTTC. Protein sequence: CSASGGTYEQYF.

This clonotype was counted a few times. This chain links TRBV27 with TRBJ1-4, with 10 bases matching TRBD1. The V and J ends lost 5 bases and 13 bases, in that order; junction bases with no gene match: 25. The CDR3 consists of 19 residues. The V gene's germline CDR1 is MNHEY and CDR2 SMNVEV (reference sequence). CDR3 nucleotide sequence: TGTGCCAGCAGTCCGCGCCGAGGGACAGGGGCCACCCTACCTCTAGGACTGTTTTTT. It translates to CASSPRRGTGATLPLGLFF.

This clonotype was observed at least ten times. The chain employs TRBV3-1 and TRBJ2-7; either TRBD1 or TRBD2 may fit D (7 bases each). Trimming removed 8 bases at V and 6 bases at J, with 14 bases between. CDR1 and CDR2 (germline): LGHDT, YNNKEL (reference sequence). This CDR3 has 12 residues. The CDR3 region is CASSQGGFEQYF. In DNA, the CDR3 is TGTGCCAGCTCGCAGGGGGGGTTCGAGCAGTACTTC.

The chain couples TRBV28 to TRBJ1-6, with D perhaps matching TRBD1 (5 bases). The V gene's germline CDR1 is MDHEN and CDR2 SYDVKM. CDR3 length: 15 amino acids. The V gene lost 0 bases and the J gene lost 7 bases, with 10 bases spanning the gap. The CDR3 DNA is TGTGCCAGCAGTTTATGGGCAGGGAGGAATTCACCCCTCCACTTT. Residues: CASSLWAGRNSPLHF.

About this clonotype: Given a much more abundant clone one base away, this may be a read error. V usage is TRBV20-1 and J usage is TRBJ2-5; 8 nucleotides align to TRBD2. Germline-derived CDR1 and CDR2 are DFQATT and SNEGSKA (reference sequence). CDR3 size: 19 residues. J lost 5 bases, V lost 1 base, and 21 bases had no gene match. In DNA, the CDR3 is TGCAGTGCTAGAGTCACGAGCGGGGGAACCATGGGGGTAGGGGAGACCCAGTACTTC. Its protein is CSARVTSGGTMGVGETQYF.

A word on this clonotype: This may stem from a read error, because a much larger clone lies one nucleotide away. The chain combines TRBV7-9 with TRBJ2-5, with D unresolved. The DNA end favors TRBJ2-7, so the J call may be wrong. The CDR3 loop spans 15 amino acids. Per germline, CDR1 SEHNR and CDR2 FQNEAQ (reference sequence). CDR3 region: CASSLGCWLDYEQYF. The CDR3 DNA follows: TGTGCCAGCAGCTTGGGCTGTTGGTTGGACTACGAGCAGTACTTC.

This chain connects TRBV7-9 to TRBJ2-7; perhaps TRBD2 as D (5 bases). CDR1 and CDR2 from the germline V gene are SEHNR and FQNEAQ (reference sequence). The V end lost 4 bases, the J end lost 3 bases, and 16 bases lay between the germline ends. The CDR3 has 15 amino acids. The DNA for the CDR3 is TGTGCCAGCAGCTCCCAAGCGGCCGGCGTCTACGAGCAGTACTTC. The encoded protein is CASSSQAAGVYEQYF. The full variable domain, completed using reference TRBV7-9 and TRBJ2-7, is DTGVSQNPRHKITKRGQNVTFRCDPISEHNRLYWYRQTLGQGPEFLTYFQNEAQLEKSRLLSDRFSAERPKGSFSTLEIQRTEQGDSAMYLCASSSQAAGVYEQYFGPGTRLTVT.

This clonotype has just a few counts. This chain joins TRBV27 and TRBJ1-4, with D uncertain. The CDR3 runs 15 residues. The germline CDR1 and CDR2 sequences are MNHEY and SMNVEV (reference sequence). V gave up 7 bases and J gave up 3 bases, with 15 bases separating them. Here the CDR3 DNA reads TGTGCCAGCATGGACTCCGTGCGTTCTAATGAAAAACTGTTTTTT. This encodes CASMDSVRSNEKLFF.

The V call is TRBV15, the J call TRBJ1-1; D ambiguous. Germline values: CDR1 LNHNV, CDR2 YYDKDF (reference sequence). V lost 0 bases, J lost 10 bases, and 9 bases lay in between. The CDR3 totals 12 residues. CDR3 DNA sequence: TGTGCCACCAGCAGAGATTTTTTTCTAGCTTTCTTT. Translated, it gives CATSRDFFLAFF.

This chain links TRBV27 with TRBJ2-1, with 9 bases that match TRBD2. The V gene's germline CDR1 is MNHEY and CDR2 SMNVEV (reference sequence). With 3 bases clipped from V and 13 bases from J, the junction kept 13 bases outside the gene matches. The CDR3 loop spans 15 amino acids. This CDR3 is CASSFNGAGGDFQFF. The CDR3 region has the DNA TGTGCCAGCAGTTTTAACGGAGCGGGAGGTGATTTCCAGTTCTTC.

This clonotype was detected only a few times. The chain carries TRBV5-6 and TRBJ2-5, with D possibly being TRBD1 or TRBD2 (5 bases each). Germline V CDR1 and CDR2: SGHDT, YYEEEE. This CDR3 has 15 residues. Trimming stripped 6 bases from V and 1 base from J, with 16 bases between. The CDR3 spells CASTIRGRAQETQYF. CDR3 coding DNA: TGTGCCAGCACCATTCGGGGCAGGGCCCAAGAGACCCAGTACTTC.